The 11 T cell receptor beta chains below come from one sample, sequenced in a study of technical replicates of blood from several donors. Here immunoSEQ multiplex PCR was the method, and the copy in TCRdb shows in-frame clones only, minus some. Among 60,000 to 70,000 clones, about 98% were seen once, and the ten largest hold under 0.2%. Sequencing input: T cells isolated from PBMCs. These receptors originate from a human donor in good health.

As for this clone: Additional DNA sequences in this sample encode the identical CDR3. The gene calls are TRBV30 and TRBJ2-7, with a tentative D call TRBD2 (6 bases). The germline gives CDR1 GTSNPN, CDR2 SVGIG (reference sequence). CDR3 size: 13 residues. V lost 2 bases and J lost 1, with 9 bases in between. CDR3 sequence reads: CAWSLGGSYEQYF. The CDR3 DNA follows: TGTGCCTGGAGTTTGGGGGGTTCCTACGAGCAGTACTTC.

The chain joins TRBV2 to TRBJ2-5; 11 bases line up with TRBD2. V was pared by 6 bases and J by 5 bases, with 11 bases of the junction left unmatched. There are 16 residues in the CDR3. Germline CDR1 SNHLY, CDR2 FYNNEI. This CDR3 reads CASSPLTSGIRETQYF. The CDR3 coding sequence is TGTGCCAGCAGCCCACTGACTAGCGGGATTAGGGAGACCCAGTACTTC. Drawing the rest from reference TRBV2 and TRBJ2-5, the complete variable domain is EPEVTQTPSHQVTQMGQEVILRCVPISNHLYFYWYRQILGQKVEFLVSFYNNEISEKSEIFDDQFSVERPDGSNFTLKIRSTKLEDSAMYFCASSPLTSGIRETQYFGPGTRLLVL.

The rearrangement joins TRBV7-9 to TRBJ1-3; D is undetermined. Germline lookup yields CDR1 SEHNR and CDR2 FQNEAQ (reference sequence). V lost 5 bases, J lost 0 bases, and 11 bases lay in between. The CDR3 sequence is 15 residues long. CDR3 region: CASSRLTASGNTIYF. The CDR3 nucleotides read TGTGCCAGCAGCCGACTGACCGCCTCTGGAAACACCATATATTTT.

The rearrangement links TRBV7-3 to TRBJ2-1; 10 bases align to TRBD2. Germline CDR1 is SGHTA and CDR2 is FQGTGA. The CDR3 extends over 15 amino acids. Trimming removed 1 base from V and 4 bases from J; junction bases left unmatched: 1. The CDR3 nucleotides read TGTGCCAGCAGCTTAATAGCGGGGGGTTACAATGAGCAGTTCTTC. Protein: CASSLIAGGYNEQFF.

The J gene is TRBJ2-3, the V gene TRBV29-1; 10 nucleotides agree with TRBD2. The J segment lost 6 bases and the V segment lost 5 bases, leaving 11 bases of the junction unmatched. The V gene's germline CDR1 is SQVTM and CDR2 ANQGSEA. CDR3 size: 15 residues. CDR3 in DNA: TGCAGCGTTTTCCTAGCGGGAGATGTTGTGGATACGCAGTATTTT. Translating it yields CSVFLAGDVVDTQYF.

This sequence joins TRBV30 and TRBJ1-2; D unclear. The CDR3 is 13 residues long. CDR1 is GTSNPN and CDR2 is SVGIG in the germline V gene (reference sequence). The germline V and J ends were trimmed by 5 bases and 5 bases, with 15 bases remaining between them. The CDR3 nucleotides read TGTGCCTGGGGTACCCACAGTCGGTATGGCTACACCTTC. This encodes CAWGTHSRYGYTF. The full variable domain, with the rest looked up from reference TRBV30 and TRBJ1-2, is SQTIHQWPATLVQPVGSPLSLECTVEGTSNPNLYWYRQAAGRGLQLLFYSVGIGQISSEVPQNLSASRPQDRQFILSSKKLLLSDSGFYLCAWGTHSRYGYTFGSGTRLTVV.

This chain connects TRBV11-3 to TRBJ1-1; a weak D match, TRBD1 (5 bases). The CDR3 spans 14 residues. Germline CDR1 reads SGHNT; CDR2 reads YENEEA. V was cut by 5 bases and J by 1 base, with 11 bases left in between. The CDR3 nucleotides are TGTGCCAGCAGCCGAGACGGACAGAACACTGAAGCTTTCTTT. It encodes CASSRDGQNTEAFF.

The V call is TRBV11-3, the J call TRBJ1-2, with D possibly TRBD1 on 6 matching bases. V gave up 3 bases and J gave up 1 base, with 15 bases separating them. CDR1 is SGHNT, CDR2 YENEEA, per germline. The CDR3 is made up of 16 amino acids. The CDR3 sequence: CASSFFTGTNNYGYTF. The CDR3, as DNA: TGTGCCAGCAGCTTTTTTACAGGGACGAATAACTATGGCTACACCTTC.

V and J are TRBV19 and TRBJ1-5, with 10 bases aligning to TRBD1. Germline CDR1 is LNHDA and CDR2 is SQIVND (reference sequence). The CDR3 totals 15 residues. Losses at the gene ends were 5 bases for V and 7 bases for J; bases not matched to a gene: 8. DNA of the CDR3: TGTGCCAGTAGTGGGCTGACAGGGGGCATACAGCCCCAGCATTTT. The encoded protein is CASSGLTGGIQPQHF. The variable domain in full, with the rest retrieved from reference TRBV19 and TRBJ1-5, is DGGITQSPKYLFRKEGQNVTLSCEQNLNHDAMYWYRQDPGQGLRLIYYSQIVNDFQKGDIAEGYSVSREKKESFPLTVTSAQKNPTAFYLCASSGLTGGIQPQHFGDGTRLSIL.

In its sample, this clone was seen once. The chain recombines TRBV13 with TRBJ1-2, with TRBD1 as a possible D gene (5 bases). V shed 3 bases and J shed 7 bases, with 12 bases lying between them. The CDR3 is 13 amino acids. Germline V CDR1 and CDR2: PRHDT, FYEKMQ (reference sequence). CDR3 coding DNA: TGTGCCAGCAGCTTCGGCAGGCAGGGTGGCTACACCTTC. Its translation: CASSFGRQGGYTF. Using reference TRBV13 and TRBJ1-2 for the parts outside the CDR3, the full variable domain is AAGVIQSPRHLIKEKRETATLKCYPIPRHDTVYWYQQGPGQDPQFLISFYEKMQSDKGSIPDRFSAQQFSDYHSELNMSSLELGDSALYFCASSFGRQGGYTFGSGTRLTVV.

The DNA of the CDR3 is TGTGCCTGGGAACCGGGACACCTGAACACTGAAGCTTTCTTT. This encodes CAWEPGHLNTEAFF. This chain links TRBV30 with TRBJ1-1; a weak D match, TRBD1 (6 bases). The V gene's germline CDR1 is GTSNPN and CDR2 SVGIG (reference sequence). Trimming took off 5 bases at V and 0 bases at J, with 13 bases between the two ends. The CDR3 loop spans 14 amino acids.